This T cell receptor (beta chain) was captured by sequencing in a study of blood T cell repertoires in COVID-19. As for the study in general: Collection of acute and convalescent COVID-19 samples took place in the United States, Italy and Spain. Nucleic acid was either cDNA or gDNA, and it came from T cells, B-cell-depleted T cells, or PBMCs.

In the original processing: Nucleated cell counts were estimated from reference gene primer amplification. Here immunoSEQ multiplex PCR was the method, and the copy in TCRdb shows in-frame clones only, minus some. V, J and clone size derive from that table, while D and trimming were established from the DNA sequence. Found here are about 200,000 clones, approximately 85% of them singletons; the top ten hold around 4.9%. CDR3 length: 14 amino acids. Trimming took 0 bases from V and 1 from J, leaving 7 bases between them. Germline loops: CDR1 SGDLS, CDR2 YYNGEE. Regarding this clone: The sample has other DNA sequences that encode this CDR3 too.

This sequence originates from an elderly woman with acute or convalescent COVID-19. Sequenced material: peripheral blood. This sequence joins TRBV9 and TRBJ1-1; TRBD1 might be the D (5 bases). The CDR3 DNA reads TGTGCCAGCAGCGTAGTGGGGGGGAACACTGAAGCTTTCTTT. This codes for CASSVVGGNTEAFF.